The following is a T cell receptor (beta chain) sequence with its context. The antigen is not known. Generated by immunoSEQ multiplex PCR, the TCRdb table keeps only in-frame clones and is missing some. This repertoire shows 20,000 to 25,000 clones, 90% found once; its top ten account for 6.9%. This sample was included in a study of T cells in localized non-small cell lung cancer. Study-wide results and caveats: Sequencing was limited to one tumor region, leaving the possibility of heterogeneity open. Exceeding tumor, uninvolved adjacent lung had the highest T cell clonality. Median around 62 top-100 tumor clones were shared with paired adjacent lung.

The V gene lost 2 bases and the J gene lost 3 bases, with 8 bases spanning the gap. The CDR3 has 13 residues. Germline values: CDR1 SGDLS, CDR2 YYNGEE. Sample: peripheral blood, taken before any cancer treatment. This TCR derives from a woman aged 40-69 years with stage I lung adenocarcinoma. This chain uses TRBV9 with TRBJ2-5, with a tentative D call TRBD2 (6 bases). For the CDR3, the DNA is TGTGCCAGCAGCGTGCGACTAGAAGAGACCCAGTACTTC. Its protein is CASSVRLEETQYF.